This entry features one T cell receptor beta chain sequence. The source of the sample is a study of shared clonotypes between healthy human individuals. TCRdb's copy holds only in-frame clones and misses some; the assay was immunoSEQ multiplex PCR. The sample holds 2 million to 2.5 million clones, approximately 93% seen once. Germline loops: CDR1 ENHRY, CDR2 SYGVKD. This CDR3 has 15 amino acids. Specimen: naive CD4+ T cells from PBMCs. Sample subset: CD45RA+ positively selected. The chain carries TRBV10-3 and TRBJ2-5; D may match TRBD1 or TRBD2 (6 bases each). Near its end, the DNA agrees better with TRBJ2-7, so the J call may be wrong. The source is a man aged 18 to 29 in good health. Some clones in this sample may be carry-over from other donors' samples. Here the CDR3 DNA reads TGTGCCATCAGTGAGTCGGAGCTGGGGGGCCACGAGCAGTACTTC. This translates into CAISESELGGHEQYF.